This note documents a single TCR beta chain sequence. These data belong to a study of T-cell reconstitution after alpha-beta-depleted transplantation in children. Preparation of the TCRbeta library was carried out with unique molecular identifiers. Each CDR3 protein is one row after TCRdb ran MiXCR on the PCR reads. The data show roughly 590,000 distinct CDR3 sequences, approximately 17% seen once. The TCR sequence derives from a human donor who donated a stem cell graft to a child with acute myeloid leukemia. The sequencing here drew on PBMCs from the stem cell graft donor, taken from the stem cell graft.

CDR3 in amino acids: CASSVHIGGRYNEQFF. The CDR3 DNA follows: TGTGCCAGCAGCGTACATATCGGGGGCCGCTACAATGAGCAGTTCTTC. The chain couples TRBV7-9 to TRBJ2-1, with D possibly called TRBD1 or TRBD2 (6 bases each). Looked up from germline, CDR1 is SEHNR and CDR2 is FQNEAQ (reference sequence). The CDR3 covers 16 residues. Trimming cost V 5 bases and J 3 bases, with 17 bases left between them. Supplemented by reference TRBV7-9 and TRBJ2-1, the full variable domain reads DTGVSQNPRHKITKRGQNVTFRCDPISEHNRLYWYRQTLGQGPEFLTYFQNEAQLEKSRLLSDRFSAERPKGSFSTLEIQRTEQGDSAMYLCASSVHIGGRYNEQFFGPGTRLTVL.